This T cell receptor (beta chain) was found in a study of blood T cell repertoires in COVID-19. For the study at large: In each case, the material was cDNA or gDNA derived from T cells, B-cell-depleted T cells, or PBMCs.

Original processing notes: Estimation of nucleated cell counts was performed using reference gene primer amplification. Here immunoSEQ multiplex PCR was the method, and the copy in TCRdb shows in-frame clones only, minus some. From that table come the V and J calls and clone size; the DNA was used to work out D and trimming. The table has roughly 160,000 clones, around 80% seen once. The ends lost 2 bases at V and 9 bases at J; junction bases unmatched: 3. This CDR3 has 15 residues. Germline V gene data show CDR1 as SGHDT and CDR2 as YYEEEE. Everyone who took part was roughly 18 to 89 years old, and they came from about two dozen US areas.

Sequences were obtained from PBMCs or T cells enriched from blood (not recorded which). This TCR derives from a woman between 55 and 75 years old who had recovered from COVID-19. The chain recombines TRBV5-6 with TRBJ1-6; 12 bases match TRBD1. CDR3 sequence: CASSFRDRGPSPLHF. CDR3 coding DNA: TGTGCCAGCAGCTTCCGGGACAGGGGGCCTTCACCCCTCCACTTT. Together with reference TRBV5-6 and TRBJ1-6, the CDR3 gives the full variable domain: DAGVTQSPTHLIKTRGQQVTLRCSPKSGHDTVSWYQQALGQGPQFIFQYYEEEERQRGNFPDRFSGHQFPNYSSELNVNALLLGDSALYLCASSFRDRGPSPLHFGNGTRLTVT.